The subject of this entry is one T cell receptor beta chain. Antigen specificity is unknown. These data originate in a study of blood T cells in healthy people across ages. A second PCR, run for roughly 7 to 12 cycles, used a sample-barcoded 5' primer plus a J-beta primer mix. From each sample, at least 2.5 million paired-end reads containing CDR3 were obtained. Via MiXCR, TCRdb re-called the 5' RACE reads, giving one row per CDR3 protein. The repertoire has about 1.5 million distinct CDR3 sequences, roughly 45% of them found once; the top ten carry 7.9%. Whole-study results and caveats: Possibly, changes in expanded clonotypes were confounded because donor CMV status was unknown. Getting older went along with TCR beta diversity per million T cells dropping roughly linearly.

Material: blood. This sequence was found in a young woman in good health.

The CDR3 DNA is TGCAGTGGGGGCAGGCATTCCGGGGAGCTGTTTTTT. Translated: CSGGRHSGELFF. The V and J genes are TRBV20-1 and TRBJ2-2; D is perhaps TRBD1 (5 bases). V lost 7 bases and J 6 bases, leaving 12 bases between the germline ends. This CDR3 spans 12 amino acids. Germline assignment: CDR1 DFQATT and CDR2 SNEGSKA (reference sequence).